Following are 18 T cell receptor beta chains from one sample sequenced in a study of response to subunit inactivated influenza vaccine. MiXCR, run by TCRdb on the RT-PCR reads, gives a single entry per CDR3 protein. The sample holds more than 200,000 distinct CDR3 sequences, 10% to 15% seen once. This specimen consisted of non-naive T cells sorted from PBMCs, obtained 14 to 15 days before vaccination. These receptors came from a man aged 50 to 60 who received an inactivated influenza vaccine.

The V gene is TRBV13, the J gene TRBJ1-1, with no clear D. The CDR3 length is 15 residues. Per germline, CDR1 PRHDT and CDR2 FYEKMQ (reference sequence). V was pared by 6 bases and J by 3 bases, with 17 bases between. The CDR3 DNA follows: TGTGCCAGCAGGAACCGTGGTCGGGGTTACACTGAAGCTTTCTTT. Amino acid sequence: CASRNRGRGYTEAFF.

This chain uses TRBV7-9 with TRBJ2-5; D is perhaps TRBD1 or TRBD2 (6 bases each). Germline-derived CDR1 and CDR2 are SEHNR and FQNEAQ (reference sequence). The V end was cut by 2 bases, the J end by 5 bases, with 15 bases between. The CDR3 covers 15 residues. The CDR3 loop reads CASSLNSGGAETQYF. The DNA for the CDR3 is TGTGCCAGCAGCTTAAATTCCGGGGGCGCGGAGACCCAGTACTTC.

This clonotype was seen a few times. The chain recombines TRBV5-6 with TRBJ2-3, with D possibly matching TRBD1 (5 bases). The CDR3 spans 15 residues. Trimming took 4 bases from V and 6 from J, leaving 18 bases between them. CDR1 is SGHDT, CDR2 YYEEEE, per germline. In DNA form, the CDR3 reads TGTGCCAGCAGCCCCCCGGCGTCAGGGTGGGATACGCAGTATTTT. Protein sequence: CASSPPASGWDTQYF. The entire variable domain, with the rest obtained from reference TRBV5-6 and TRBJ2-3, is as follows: DAGVTQSPTHLIKTRGQQVTLRCSPKSGHDTVSWYQQALGQGPQFIFQYYEEEERQRGNFPDRFSGHQFPNYSSELNVNALLLGDSALYLCASSPPASGWDTQYFGPGTRLTVL.

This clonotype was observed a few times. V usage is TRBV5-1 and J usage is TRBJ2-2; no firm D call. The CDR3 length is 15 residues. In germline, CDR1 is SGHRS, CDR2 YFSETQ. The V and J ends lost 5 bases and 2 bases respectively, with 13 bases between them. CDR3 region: CASRPATSNTGELFF. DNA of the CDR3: TGCGCCAGCAGACCTGCGACATCCAACACCGGGGAGCTGTTTTTT.

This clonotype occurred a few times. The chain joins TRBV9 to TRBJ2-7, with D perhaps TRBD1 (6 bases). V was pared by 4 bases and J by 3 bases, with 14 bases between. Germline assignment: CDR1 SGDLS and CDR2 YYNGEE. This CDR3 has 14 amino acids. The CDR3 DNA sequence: TGTGCCAGCAGCTCAGAGGCAGGGGACTACGAGCAGTACTTC. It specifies CASSSEAGDYEQYF.

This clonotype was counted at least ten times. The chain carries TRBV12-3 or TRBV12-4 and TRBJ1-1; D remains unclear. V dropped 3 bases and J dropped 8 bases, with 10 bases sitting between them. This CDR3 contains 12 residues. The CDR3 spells CASSFHRGEAFF. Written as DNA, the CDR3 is TGTGCCAGCAGTTTCCATCGCGGGGAAGCTTTCTTT.

Here the CDR3 reads CASSLGDVEYEQYF. The DNA for the CDR3 is TGCGCCAGCAGCTTGGGTGACGTAGAGTACGAGCAGTACTTC. The gene calls are TRBV5-1 and TRBJ2-7; D not resolved. This CDR3 region has 14 residues. Per germline, CDR1 SGHRS and CDR2 YFSETQ. The germline V and J ends were trimmed by 0 bases and 4 bases, with 11 bases remaining between them. Drawing the rest from reference TRBV5-1 and TRBJ2-7, the complete variable domain is KAGVTQTPRYLIKTRGQQVTLSCSPISGHRSVSWYQQTPGQGLQFLFEYFSETQRNKGNFPGRFSGRQFSNSRSEMNVSTLELGDSALYLCASSLGDVEYEQYFGPGTRLTVT.

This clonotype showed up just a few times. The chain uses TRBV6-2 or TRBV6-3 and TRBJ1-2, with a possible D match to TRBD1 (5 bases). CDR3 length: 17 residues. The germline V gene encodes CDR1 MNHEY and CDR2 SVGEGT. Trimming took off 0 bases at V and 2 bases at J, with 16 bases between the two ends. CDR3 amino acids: CASSYSVRDSLNYGYTF. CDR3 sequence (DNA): TGTGCCAGCAGTTACTCGGTCAGGGACTCCCTCAACTATGGCTACACCTTC.

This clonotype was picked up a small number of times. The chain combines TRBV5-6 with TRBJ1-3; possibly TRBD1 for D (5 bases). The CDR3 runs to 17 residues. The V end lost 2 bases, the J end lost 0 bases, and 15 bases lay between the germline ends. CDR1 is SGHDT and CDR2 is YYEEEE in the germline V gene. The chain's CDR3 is CASSFRDGAFSGNTIYF. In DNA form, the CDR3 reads TGTGCCAGCAGCTTTCGGGACGGAGCGTTCTCTGGAAACACCATATATTTT.

CDR3 sequence reads: CASTAGMNTEAFF. In DNA, the CDR3 is TGTGCCAGCACGGCAGGTATGAACACTGAAGCTTTCTTT. The chain joins TRBV2 to TRBJ1-1, with D uncertain. The CDR3 is made up of 13 amino acids. The V end lost 7 bases, the J end lost 0 bases, and 9 bases lay between the germline ends. CDR1 is SNHLY, CDR2 FYNNEI, per germline.

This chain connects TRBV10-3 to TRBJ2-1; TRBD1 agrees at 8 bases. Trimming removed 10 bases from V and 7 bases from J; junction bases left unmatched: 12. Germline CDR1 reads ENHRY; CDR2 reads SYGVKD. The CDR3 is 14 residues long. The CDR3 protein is CATSEGRQGNEQFF. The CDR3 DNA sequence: TGTGCCACCTCTGAGGGGCGACAGGGGAATGAGCAGTTCTTC.

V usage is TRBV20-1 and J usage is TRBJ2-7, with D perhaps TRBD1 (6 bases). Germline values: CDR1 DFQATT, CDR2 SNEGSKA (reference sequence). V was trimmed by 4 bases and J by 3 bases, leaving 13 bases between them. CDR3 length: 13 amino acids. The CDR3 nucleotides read TGCAGTGCTATACCCAGGGGTGACTACGAGCAGTACTTC. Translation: CSAIPRGDYEQYF.

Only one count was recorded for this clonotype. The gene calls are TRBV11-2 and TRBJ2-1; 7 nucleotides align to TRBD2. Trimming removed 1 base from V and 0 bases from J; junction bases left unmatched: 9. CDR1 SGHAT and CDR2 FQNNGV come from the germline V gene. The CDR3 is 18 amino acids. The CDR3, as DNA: TGTGCCAGCAGCTTAGTACTCTCCGGCGGGGGCTCCTACAATGAGCAGTTCTTC. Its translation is CASSLVLSGGGSYNEQFF.

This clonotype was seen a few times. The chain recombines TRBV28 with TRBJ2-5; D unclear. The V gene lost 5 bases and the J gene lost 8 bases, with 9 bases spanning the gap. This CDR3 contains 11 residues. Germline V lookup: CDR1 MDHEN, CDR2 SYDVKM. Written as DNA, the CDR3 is TGTGCCAGCAGTCTCACTCGAACCCAGTACTTC. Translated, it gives CASSLTRTQYF.

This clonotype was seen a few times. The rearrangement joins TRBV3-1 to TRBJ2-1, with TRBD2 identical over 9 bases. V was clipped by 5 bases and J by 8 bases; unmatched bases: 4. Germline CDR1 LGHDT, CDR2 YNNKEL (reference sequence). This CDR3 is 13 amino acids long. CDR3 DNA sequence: TGTGCCAGCAGCAATAGCGGGAGCGATGAGCAGTTCTTC. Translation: CASSNSGSDEQFF.

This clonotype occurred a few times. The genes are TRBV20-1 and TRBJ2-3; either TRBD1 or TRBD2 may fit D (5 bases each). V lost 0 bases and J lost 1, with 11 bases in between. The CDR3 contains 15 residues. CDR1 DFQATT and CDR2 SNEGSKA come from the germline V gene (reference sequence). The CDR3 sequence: CSARDWGSGTDTQYF. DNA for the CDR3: TGCAGTGCTAGAGATTGGGGGAGCGGCACAGATACGCAGTATTTT.

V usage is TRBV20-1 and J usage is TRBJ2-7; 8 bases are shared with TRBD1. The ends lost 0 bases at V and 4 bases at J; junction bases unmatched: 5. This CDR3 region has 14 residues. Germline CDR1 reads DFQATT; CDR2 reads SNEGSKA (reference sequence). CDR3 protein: CSARDRGRGYEQYF. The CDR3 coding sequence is TGCAGTGCTAGAGACAGGGGGCGCGGGTACGAGCAGTACTTC.

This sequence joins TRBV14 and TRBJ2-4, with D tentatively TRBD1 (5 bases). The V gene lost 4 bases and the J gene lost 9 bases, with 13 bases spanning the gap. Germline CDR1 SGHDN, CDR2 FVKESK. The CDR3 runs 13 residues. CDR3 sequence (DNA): TGTGCCAGCAGCCTGGACATTCAGACCATTCAGTACTTC. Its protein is CASSLDIQTIQYF.